The 21 T cell receptor beta chains presented below share a single source sample, sequenced in a study of shared clonotypes between healthy human individuals (dated by TCRdb to the early 2020s). Libraries were constructed by the immunoSEQ multiplex PCR assay. TCRdb mirrors the immuneACCESS table, restricted to in-frame sequences. Some clones are absent from its copies; in checked studies, under half trace to an unresolved V gene, and the reason for the others is unknown. This sample holds more than 1,200,000 clones; 98% to 99% were observed only once. 0.36% of the sample is taken by the ten largest. Sequenced input: naive CD4+ T cells sorted from blood. What this sample's cell subset or site label stands for: CD45RA+ positively selected. The receptors derive from a man aged 25-45 years in good health.

This rearrangement joins TRBV27 to TRBJ2-3; D is unresolved. Per the germline V gene, CDR1 is MNHEY and CDR2 is SMNVEV (reference sequence). This CDR3 region has 12 residues. V was cut by 4 bases and J by 6 bases, with 8 bases left in between. CDR3 in DNA: TGTGCCAGCAGTTCCTCGTTTGATACGCAGTATTTT. Translating gives CASSSSFDTQYF.

The CDR3 DNA is TGTGCCAGCAGCTCCGGGAGAGCGGACGTCCTGACTTTC. Translating it yields CASSSGRADVLTF. This chain joins TRBV7-7 and TRBJ2-6; possible D gene TRBD2, 6 bases. The V end was cut by 4 bases, the J end by 11 bases, with 12 bases between. This CDR3 region has 13 residues. Germline V gene sequence: CDR1 SSHAT, CDR2 FNYEAQ (reference sequence).

This sequence joins TRBV18 and TRBJ2-3; D is uncertain. Per germline, CDR1 KGHSH and CDR2 LQKENI. V lost 0 bases and J lost 2, with 9 bases in between. The length of the CDR3 is 15 residues. CDR3 sequence: CASSPPRIYTDTQYF. The CDR3 bases are TGTGCCAGCTCACCACCCCGGATATACACAGATACGCAGTATTTT.

The rearrangement joins TRBV9 to TRBJ2-2, with D possibly matching TRBD1 (6 bases). Germline CDR1 is SGDLS and CDR2 is YYNGEE. V shed 2 bases and J shed 3 bases, with 8 bases lying between them. The CDR3 totals 14 residues. For the CDR3, the DNA is TGTGCCAGCAGCGTCCAGGGGTACACCGGGGAGCTGTTTTTT. This translates into CASSVQGYTGELFF. Full variable domain (rest looked up from reference TRBV9 and TRBJ2-2): DSGVTQTPKHLITATGQRVTLRCSPRSGDLSVYWYQQSLDQGLQFLIQYYNGEERAKGNILERFSAQQFPDLHSELNLSSLELGDSALYFCASSVQGYTGELFFGEGSRLTVL.

Comment on this clone: One end of the junction varies from germline; a read error may be responsible. The rearrangement uses TRBV6-1 and TRBJ2-7; D not resolved. Germline assignment: CDR1 MNHNS and CDR2 SASEGT. This CDR3 has 12 amino acids. The CDR3 bases are TGTGCCATCAGTAGCCCCCAGTACGAGCAGTACTTC. This encodes CAISSPQYEQYF.

The chain is built from TRBV5-1 and TRBJ2-2; 14 nucleotides line up with TRBD2. The V and J ends lost 1 base and 6 bases, in that order; junction bases with no gene match: 8. The CDR3 runs 18 residues. Per germline, CDR1 SGHRS and CDR2 YFSETQ. The chain's CDR3 is CASSLPQTSGRASGELFF. The CDR3 region has the DNA TGCGCCAGCAGCTTGCCTCAGACTAGCGGGAGGGCCTCCGGGGAGCTGTTTTTT.

This CDR3 is CASSPKVVLNNEQFF. The CDR3 coding sequence is TGTGCCAGCAGCCCAAAGGTGGTATTAAACAATGAGCAGTTCTTC. This chain links TRBV5-4 with TRBJ2-1; D not certain. The germline V gene has CDR1 SGHNT and CDR2 YYREEE (reference sequence). Deletions cut 4 bases from V and 5 bases from J, with 16 bases between. The CDR3 extends over 15 amino acids.

This clone has just one count. The V gene is TRBV2, the J gene TRBJ2-7; 9 positions match TRBD2. CDR1 is SNHLY, CDR2 FYNNEI, per germline. The CDR3 has 15 amino acids. V was pared by 2 bases and J by 3 bases, with 5 bases of the junction left unmatched. CDR3 protein: CASSEPAGGIYEQYF. CDR3 DNA: TGTGCCAGCAGTGAACCCGCGGGAGGGATCTACGAGCAGTACTTC. Using reference TRBV2 and TRBJ2-7 for the parts outside the CDR3, the full variable domain is EPEVTQTPSHQVTQMGQEVILRCVPISNHLYFYWYRQILGQKVEFLVSFYNNEISEKSEIFDDQFSVERPDGSNFTLKIRSTKLEDSAMYFCASSEPAGGIYEQYFGPGTRLTVT.

The gene calls are TRBV7-8 and TRBJ1-5; D remains ambiguous. This CDR3 is 14 amino acids long. Germline lookup yields CDR1 SGHVS and CDR2 FQNEAQ. V lost 2 bases and J 8 bases, leaving 13 bases between the germline ends. CDR3 sequence (DNA): TGTGCCAGCAGCTTACAAGGGAGTGAGGAGCCCCAGCATTTT. It translates to CASSLQGSEEPQHF.

J is TRBJ1-1 and V is TRBV7-2; D possibly corresponds to TRBD1 (5 bases). Germline CDR1 SGHTA, CDR2 FQGNSA. The CDR3 has 13 amino acids. V was pared by 1 base and J by 8 bases, with 11 bases between. The CDR3 loop is CASSLDRRPEAFF. The CDR3 DNA sequence: TGTGCCAGCAGCTTAGACAGGAGACCCGAAGCTTTCTTT.

The V gene is TRBV10-1, the J gene TRBJ2-2, with no clear D. The V end was cut by 3 bases, the J end by 6 bases, with 8 bases between. Germline V CDR1 and CDR2: WNHNN, SYGVQD (reference sequence). The CDR3 is made up of 13 amino acids. CDR3 coding DNA: TGCGCCAGCAGTGAATATCACGCCGGGGAGCTGTTTTTT. As protein: CASSEYHAGELFF.

CDR3 DNA: TGTGCCAGCAGCAATTCGGGGCGGGAGGGGAACACCGGGGAGCTGTTTTTT. It is translated as CASSNSGREGNTGELFF. The chain links TRBV21-1 to TRBJ2-2; no DNA check was done on the table's D call, TRBD2. TRBV21-1 is labeled a pseudogene. This CDR3 contains 17 residues.

The CDR3 DNA follows: TGTGCCAGCTCACCAGAGGTAGCTCGGCCTGAGCAGTTCTTC. Residues: CASSPEVARPEQFF. This chain uses TRBV18 with TRBJ2-1; D is uncertain. V was pared by 2 bases and J by 9 bases, with 14 bases between. Germline V gene data show CDR1 as KGHSH and CDR2 as LQKENI. This CDR3 is built from 14 residues.

The V and J genes are TRBV11-2 and TRBJ1-1; D remains unclear. The CDR3 has 15 residues. V was trimmed by 1 base and J by 2 bases, leaving 11 bases between them. Per germline, CDR1 SGHAT and CDR2 FQNNGV. This chain's CDR3 is CASSLGVHTNTEAFF. The CDR3 DNA is TGTGCCAGCAGCTTAGGAGTACACACTAACACTGAAGCTTTCTTT. Full variable domain (outside the CDR3, taken from reference TRBV11-2 and TRBJ1-1): EAGVAQSPRYKIIEKRQSVAFWCNPISGHATLYWYQQILGQGPKLLIQFQNNGVVDDSQLPKDRFSAERLKGVDSTLKIQPAKLEDSAVYLCASSLGVHTNTEAFFGQGTRLTVV.

The chain uses TRBV9 and TRBJ2-1; D possibly matches TRBD1 or TRBD2 (5 bases each). The germline gives CDR1 SGDLS, CDR2 YYNGEE. The CDR3 is 14 residues long. Between the trimmed V and J ends, which lost 2 bases and 1 base, there was a span of 7 bases. The CDR3 loop is CASSVWGSYNEQFF. The CDR3 coding sequence is TGTGCCAGCAGCGTCTGGGGGTCCTACAATGAGCAGTTCTTC.

The rearrangement joins TRBV14 to TRBJ1-1; D unresolved. CDR3 size: 17 residues. Germline V gives CDR1 SGHDN, CDR2 FVKESK. V lost 0 bases, J lost 0 bases, and 14 bases lay in between. The CDR3 coding sequence is TGTGCCAGCAGCCAAGATCTTGGACCGATTCTGAACACTGAAGCTTTCTTT. This encodes CASSQDLGPILNTEAFF.

The V and J genes are TRBV18 and TRBJ2-5, with TRBD2 matching 13 bases. The length of the CDR3 is 16 residues. Trimming cost V 8 bases and J 1 base; bases outside gene matches: 7. Germline V lookup: CDR1 KGHSH, CDR2 LQKENI. For the CDR3, the DNA is TGTGCCAGCCGACTAGCGGGAGGAGGGGCCCAAGAGACCCAGTACTTC. Its protein is CASRLAGGGAQETQYF.

The CDR3 coding sequence is TGTGCCAGCAGTGAAGGGCAACTAGCGGGATCCTACAATGAGCAGTTCTTC. Protein product: CASSEGQLAGSYNEQFF. The chain combines TRBV2 with TRBJ2-1; 10 bases line up with TRBD2. J gave up 1 base and V 1 base, and 4 bases lay outside the gene matches. In germline, CDR1 is SNHLY, CDR2 FYNNEI. This CDR3 has 17 residues.

This clone was found once. The rearrangement joins TRBV5-5 to TRBJ2-7, with 8 nucleotides matching TRBD1. This CDR3 has 19 residues. Losses at the gene ends were 0 bases for V and 1 base for J; bases not matched to a gene: 15. Germline CDR1 and CDR2: SGHKS and YYEKEE (reference sequence). DNA for the CDR3: TGTGCCAGCAGCTTGGCGACGGGTACAGGGGGTAGGAGTTCCTACGAGCAGTACTTC. Protein product: CASSLATGTGGRSSYEQYF.

Here the CDR3 reads CAISEQGDRSYTQYF. In DNA, the CDR3 is TGTGCCATCAGTGAGCAGGGGGACAGGTCGTATACGCAGTATTTT. The V call is TRBV10-3, the J call TRBJ2-3, with TRBD1 matching over 8 bases. Germline V gene sequence: CDR1 ENHRY, CDR2 SYGVKD. Trimming removed 2 bases from V and 7 bases from J; junction bases left unmatched: 8. CDR3 length: 15 residues.

This rearrangement joins TRBV9 to TRBJ2-1; 11 nucleotides agree with TRBD2. Trimming took 2 bases from V and 12 from J; bases not matched to a gene: 7. The CDR3 is 14 residues long. CDR1 is SGDLS and CDR2 is YYNGEE in the germline V gene. This chain's CDR3 is CASSVQGLAEMQFF. The CDR3 nucleotides are TGTGCCAGCAGCGTGCAGGGACTAGCGGAGATGCAGTTCTTC. The variable domain in full, completed from reference TRBV9 and TRBJ2-1, reads DSGVTQTPKHLITATGQRVTLRCSPRSGDLSVYWYQQSLDQGLQFLIQYYNGEERAKGNILERFSAQQFPDLHSELNLSSLELGDSALYFCASSVQGLAEMQFFGPGTRLTVL.